This TCR beta chain was sequenced in a study of cytomegalovirus exposure and HLA in healthy donors. About the research overall: Earlier, roughly 180 million T cells were analyzed, and more than 100 million unique TCR beta sequences were found among them.

The PCR employed 60 Vbeta primers together with 13 Jbeta primers. The assay was immunoSEQ multiplex PCR, and TCRdb's table has in-frame clones only and misses some. The sample holds about 160,000 clones, 60% to 85% seen once. Points on this clone: The target antigen is unknown.

General study results and limits: Prior analysis indicated that the majority of TCR beta V segments exhibited productivity approximately 87% or approximately 30% of the time. Later on, analysis showed that most CMV-associated TCR beta chains appeared to be HLA-restricted. HLA allele associations emerged for roughly 17,000 TCR beta sequences in a later analysis, at 0.05 false discovery rate.

Per the germline V gene, CDR1 is SGHRS and CDR2 is YFSETQ. CDR3 length equals 16 residues. Trimming took 4 bases from V and 2 from J, leaving 18 bases between them. The chain links TRBV5-1 to TRBJ1-1, with a possible D match to TRBD1 (6 bases). The specimen was PBMCs. This TCR was sampled from a woman in her fifties or sixties in good health and CMV-seropositive. CDR3 loop: CASSLNSWTANTEAFF. CDR3 DNA: TGCGCCAGCAGCCTCAACTCCTGGACAGCTAACACTGAAGCTTTCTTT.